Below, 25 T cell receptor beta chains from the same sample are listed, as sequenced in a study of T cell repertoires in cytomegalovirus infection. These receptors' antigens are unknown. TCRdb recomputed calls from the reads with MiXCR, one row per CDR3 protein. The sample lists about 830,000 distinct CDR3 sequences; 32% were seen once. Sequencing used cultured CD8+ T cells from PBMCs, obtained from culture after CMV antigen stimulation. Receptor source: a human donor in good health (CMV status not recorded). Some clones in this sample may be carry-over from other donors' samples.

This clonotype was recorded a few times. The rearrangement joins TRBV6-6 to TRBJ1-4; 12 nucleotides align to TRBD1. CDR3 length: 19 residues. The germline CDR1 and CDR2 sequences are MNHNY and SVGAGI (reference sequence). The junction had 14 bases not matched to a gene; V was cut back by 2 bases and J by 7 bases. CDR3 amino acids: CASSYTPGTGGSRGEKLFF. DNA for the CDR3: TGTGCCAGCAGTTACACCCCCGGGACAGGGGGCAGTAGGGGTGAAAAACTGTTTTTT.

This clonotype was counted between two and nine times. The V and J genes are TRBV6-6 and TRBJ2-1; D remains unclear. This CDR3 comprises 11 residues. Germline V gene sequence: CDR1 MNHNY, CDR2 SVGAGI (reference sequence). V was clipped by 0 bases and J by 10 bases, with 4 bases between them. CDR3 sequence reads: CASSYSTEQFF. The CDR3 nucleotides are TGTGCCAGCAGTTACTCGACAGAGCAGTTCTTC.

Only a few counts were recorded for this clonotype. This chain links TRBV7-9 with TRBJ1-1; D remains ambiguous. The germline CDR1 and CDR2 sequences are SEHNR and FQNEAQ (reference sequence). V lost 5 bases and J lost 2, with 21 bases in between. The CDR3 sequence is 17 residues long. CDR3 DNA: TGTGCCAGCAGCCCCAACCGCCGGGAGGTGAGAAACACTGAAGCTTTCTTT. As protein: CASSPNRREVRNTEAFF.

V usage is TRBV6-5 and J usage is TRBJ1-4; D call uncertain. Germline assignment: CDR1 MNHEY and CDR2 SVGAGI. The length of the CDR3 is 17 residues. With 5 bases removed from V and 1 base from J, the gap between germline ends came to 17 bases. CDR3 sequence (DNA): TGTGCCAGCAGTCCTCGTCAAGGGAGGAGAACTAATGAAAAACTGTTTTTT. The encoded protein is CASSPRQGRRTNEKLFF.

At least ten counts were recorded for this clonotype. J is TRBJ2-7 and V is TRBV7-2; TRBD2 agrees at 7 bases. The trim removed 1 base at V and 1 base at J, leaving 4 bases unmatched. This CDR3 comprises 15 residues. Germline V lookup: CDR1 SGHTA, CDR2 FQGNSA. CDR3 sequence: CASSLERRGSYEQYV. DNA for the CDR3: TGTGCCAGCAGCTTAGAGCGGCGGGGGTCCTACGAGCAGTACGTC.

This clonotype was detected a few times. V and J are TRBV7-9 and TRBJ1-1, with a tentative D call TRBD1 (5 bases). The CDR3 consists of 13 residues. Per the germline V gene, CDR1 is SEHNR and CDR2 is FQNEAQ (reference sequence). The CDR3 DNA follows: TGTGTCGATGGGGGACCCTTGAACACTGAAGCTTTCTTT. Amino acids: CVDGGPLNTEAFF.

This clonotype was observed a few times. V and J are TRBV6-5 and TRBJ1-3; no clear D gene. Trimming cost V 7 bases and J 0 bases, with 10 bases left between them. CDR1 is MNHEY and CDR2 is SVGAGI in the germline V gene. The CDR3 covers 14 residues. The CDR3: CASTHMNSGNTIYF. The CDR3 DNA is TGTGCCAGCACCCACATGAACTCTGGAAACACCATATATTTT.

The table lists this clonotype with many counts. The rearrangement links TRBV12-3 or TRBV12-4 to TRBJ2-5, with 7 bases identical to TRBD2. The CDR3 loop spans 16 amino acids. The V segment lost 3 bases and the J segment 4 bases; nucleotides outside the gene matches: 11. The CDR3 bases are TGTGCCAGCAGTTTGGGCGTTGGACTAGAAGGAGAGACCCAGTACTTC. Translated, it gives CASSLGVGLEGETQYF.

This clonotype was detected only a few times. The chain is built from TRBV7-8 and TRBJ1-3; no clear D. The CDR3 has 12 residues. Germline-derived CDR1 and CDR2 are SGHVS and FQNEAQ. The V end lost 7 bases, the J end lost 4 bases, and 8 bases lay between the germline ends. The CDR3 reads CASTPRGNTIYF. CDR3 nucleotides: TGTGCCAGCACCCCCAGAGGAAACACCATATATTTT. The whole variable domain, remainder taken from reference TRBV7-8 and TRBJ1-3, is GAGVSQSPRYKVAKRGQDVALRCDPISGHVSLFWYQQALGQGPEFLTYFQNEAQLDKSGLPSDRFFAERPEGSVSTLKIQRTQQEDSAVYLCASTPRGNTIYFGEGSWLTVV.

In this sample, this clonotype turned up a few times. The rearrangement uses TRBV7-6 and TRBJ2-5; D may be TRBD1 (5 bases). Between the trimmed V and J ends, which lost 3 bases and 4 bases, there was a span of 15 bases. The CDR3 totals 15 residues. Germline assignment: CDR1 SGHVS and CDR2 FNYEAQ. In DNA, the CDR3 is TGTGCCAGCAGCTTGCTAGGGGCTTCGGCAGAGACCCAGTACTTC. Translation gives CASSLLGASAETQYF.

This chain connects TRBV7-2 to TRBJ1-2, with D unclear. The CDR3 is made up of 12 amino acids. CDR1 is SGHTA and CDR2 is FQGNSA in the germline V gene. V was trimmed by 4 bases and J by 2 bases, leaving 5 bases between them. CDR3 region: CASSSKNYGYTF. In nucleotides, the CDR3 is TGTGCCAGCAGCTCTAAGAACTATGGCTACACCTTC. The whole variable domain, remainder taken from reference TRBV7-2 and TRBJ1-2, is GAGVSQSPSNKVTEKGKDVELRCDPISGHTALYWYRQSLGQGLEFLIYFQGNSAPDKSGLPSDRFSAERTGGSVSTLTIQRTQQEDSAVYLCASSSKNYGYTFGSGTRLTVV.

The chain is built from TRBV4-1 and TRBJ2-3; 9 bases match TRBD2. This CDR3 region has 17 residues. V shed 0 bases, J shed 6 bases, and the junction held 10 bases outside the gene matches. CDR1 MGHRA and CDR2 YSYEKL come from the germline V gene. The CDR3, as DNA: TGCGCCAGCAGCCAAGATCAGGGAGCGGGGGGATGGGATACGCAGTATTTT. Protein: CASSQDQGAGGWDTQYF.

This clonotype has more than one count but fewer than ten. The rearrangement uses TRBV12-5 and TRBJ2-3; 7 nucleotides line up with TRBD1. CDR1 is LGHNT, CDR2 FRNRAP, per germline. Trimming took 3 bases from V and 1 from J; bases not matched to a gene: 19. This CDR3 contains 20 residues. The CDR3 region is CASGFCDREIVTTCTDTQYF. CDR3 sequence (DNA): TGTGCTAGTGGTTTCTGTGACAGGGAAATCGTCACAACCTGCACAGATACGCAGTATTTT.

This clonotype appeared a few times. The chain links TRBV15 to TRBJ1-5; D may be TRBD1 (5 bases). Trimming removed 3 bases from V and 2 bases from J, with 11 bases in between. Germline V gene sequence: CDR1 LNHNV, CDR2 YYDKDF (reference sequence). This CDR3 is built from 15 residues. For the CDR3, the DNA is TGTGCCACCAGCAGCAGGGCTGGTCGCAATCAGCCCCAGCATTTT. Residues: CATSSRAGRNQPQHF.

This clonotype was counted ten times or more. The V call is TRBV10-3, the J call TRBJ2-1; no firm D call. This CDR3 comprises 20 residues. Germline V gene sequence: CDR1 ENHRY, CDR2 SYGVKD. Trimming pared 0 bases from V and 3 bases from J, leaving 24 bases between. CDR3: CAISESSYPGWIRYYNEQFF. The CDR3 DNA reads TGTGCCATCAGTGAGTCTTCCTACCCCGGATGGATACGGTACTACAATGAGCAGTTCTTC.

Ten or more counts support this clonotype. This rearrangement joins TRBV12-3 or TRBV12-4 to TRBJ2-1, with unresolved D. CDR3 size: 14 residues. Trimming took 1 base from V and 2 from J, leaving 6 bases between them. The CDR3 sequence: CASSLEGTYNEQFF. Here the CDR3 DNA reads TGTGCCAGCAGTTTAGAAGGCACCTACAATGAGCAGTTCTTC.

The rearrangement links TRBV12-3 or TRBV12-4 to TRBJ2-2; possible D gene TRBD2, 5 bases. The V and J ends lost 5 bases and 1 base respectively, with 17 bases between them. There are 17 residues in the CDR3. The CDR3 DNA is TGTGCCAGCAGTCCTCACCCGTCGGAGGTGAACACCGGGGAGCTGTTTTTT. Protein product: CASSPHPSEVNTGELFF.

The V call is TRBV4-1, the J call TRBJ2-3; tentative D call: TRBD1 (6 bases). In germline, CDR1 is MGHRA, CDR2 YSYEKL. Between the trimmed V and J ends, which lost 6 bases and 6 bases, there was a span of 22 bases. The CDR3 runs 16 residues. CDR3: CASSPRGSLQGDTQYF. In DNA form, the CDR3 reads TGCGCCAGCAGTCCTAGGGGTAGTCTGCAGGGGGATACGCAGTATTTT.

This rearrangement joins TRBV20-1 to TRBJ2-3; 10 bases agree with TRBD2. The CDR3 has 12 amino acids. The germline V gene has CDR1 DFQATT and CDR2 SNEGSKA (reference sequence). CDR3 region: CSLAGVADTQYF. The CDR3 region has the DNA TGCTCCCTAGCGGGGGTCGCAGATACGCAGTATTTT.

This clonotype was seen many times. CDR3 protein: CASSGRGGKTDTQYF. Here the CDR3 DNA reads TGTGCCAGCAGCGGTCGGGGGGGTAAAACAGATACGCAGTATTTT. The V gene is TRBV27, the J gene TRBJ2-3, with 8 nucleotides matching TRBD2. This CDR3 has 15 amino acids. Germline CDR1 and CDR2: MNHEY and SMNVEV (reference sequence). J lost 3 bases, V lost 6 bases, and 8 bases had no gene match.

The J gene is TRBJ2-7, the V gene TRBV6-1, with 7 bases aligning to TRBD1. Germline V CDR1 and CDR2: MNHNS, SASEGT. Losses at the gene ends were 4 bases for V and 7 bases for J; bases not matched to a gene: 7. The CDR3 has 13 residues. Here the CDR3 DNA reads TGTGCCAGCAGTGGTCAGGGGGAGCTAGAGCAGTACGTC. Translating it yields CASSGQGELEQYV.

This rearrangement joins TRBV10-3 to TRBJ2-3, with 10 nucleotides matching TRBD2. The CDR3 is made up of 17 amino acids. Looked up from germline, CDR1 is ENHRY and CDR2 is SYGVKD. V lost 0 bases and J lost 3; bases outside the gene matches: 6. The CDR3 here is CAISESPAGGLTDTQYF. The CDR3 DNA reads TGTGCCATCAGTGAGTCTCCAGCGGGGGGGCTGACAGATACGCAGTATTTT.

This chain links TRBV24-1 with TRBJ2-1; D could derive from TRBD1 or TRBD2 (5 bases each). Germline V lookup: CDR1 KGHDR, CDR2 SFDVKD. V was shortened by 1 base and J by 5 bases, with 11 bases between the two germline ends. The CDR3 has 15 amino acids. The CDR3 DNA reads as TGTGCCACCAGTGATTTAAGGGACGGACACAATGAGCAGTTCTTC. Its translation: CATSDLRDGHNEQFF.

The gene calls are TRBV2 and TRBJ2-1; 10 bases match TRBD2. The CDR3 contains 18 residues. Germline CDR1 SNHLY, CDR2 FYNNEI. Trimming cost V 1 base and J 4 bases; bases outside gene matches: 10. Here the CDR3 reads CASSEEGVAGGLYNEQFF. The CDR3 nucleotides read TGTGCCAGCAGTGAAGAGGGAGTAGCGGGGGGTTTGTACAATGAGCAGTTCTTC.

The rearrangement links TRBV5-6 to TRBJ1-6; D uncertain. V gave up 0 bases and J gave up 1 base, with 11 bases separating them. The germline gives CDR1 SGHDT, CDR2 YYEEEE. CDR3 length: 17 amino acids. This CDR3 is CASSLDWPGSYNSPLHF. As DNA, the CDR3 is TGTGCCAGCAGCTTGGATTGGCCGGGGTCCTATAATTCACCCCTCCACTTT.